This is a list of T cell receptor beta chains from one sample in a study of shared clonotypes between healthy human individuals. TCRdb keeps only in-frame clones here, not all; method: immunoSEQ multiplex PCR. The data contain about 2.4 million clones, 90% to 95% of them seen just once; the ten biggest clones take up 0.35% to 0.45%. The specimen sequenced was naive CD4+ T cells from PBMCs. The receptors here all came from a man aged 18-30 years in good health. Some clones in this sample may be carry-over from other donors' samples. Both conserved end residues are part of each CDR3. D genes are given only for firm matches.

V gene	J gene	CDR3 length	D gene	CDR3 protein	CDR3 DNA
TRBV14	TRBJ1-5	13	TRBD1	CASSSGGGQPQHF	TGTGCCAGCAGCTCAGGGGGGGGTCAGCCCCAGCATTTT
TRBV18	TRBJ2-6	19	.	CASSPMIQQGLTGANVLTF	TGTGCCAGCTCACCGATGATCCAGCAGGGCCTTACCGGGGCCAACGTCCTGACTTTC
TRBV11-2	TRBJ2-3	17	TRBD2	CASSDRHGAGAPDTQYF	TGTGCCAGCAGCGACCGCCATGGGGCGGGAGCTCCAGATACGCAGTATTTT
TRBV5-1	TRBJ1-1	15	.	CASSLIENGDTEAFF	TGCGCCAGCAGCTTGATTGAGAATGGGGACACTGAAGCTTTCTTT
TRBV6-6	TRBJ2-5	15	TRBD2	CASSYSGLAQETQYF	TGTGCCAGCAGTTACTCCGGACTAGCACAAGAGACCCAGTACTTC
TRBV28	TRBJ1-1	12	.	CASGGRWVEAFF	TGTGCCAGCGGGGGGCGGTGGGTTGAAGCTTTCTTT
TRBV6-6	TRBJ1-2	13	.	CASTLRDNYGYTF	TGTGCCAGCACCCTCAGGGATAACTATGGCTACACCTTC
TRBV2	TRBJ2-7	13	TRBD2	CASKGLAGDEQYF	TGTGCCAGCAAGGGACTAGCGGGAGACGAGCAGTACTTC
TRBV5-4	TRBJ1-1	14	TRBD1	CASSFRDRETEAFF	TGTGCCAGCAGCTTCCGGGACAGGGAAACTGAAGCTTTCTTT
TRBV4-1	TRBJ2-1	16	TRBD2	CASSQVVAGSYNEQFF	TGCGCCAGCAGCCAAGTTGTAGCGGGCTCCTACAATGAGCAGTTCTTC
TRBV27	TRBJ2-1	17	.	CASSLRVVPASYNEQFF	TGTGCCAGCAGTTTAAGGGTAGTACCGGCCTCCTACAATGAGCAGTTCTTC
TRBV27	TRBJ2-7	15	.	CASSFIGTGSYEQYF	TGTGCCAGCAGTTTTATAGGGACTGGCTCCTACGAGCAGTACTTC
TRBV9	TRBJ1-4	14	TRBD1	CASSQGRGNEKLFF	TGTGCCAGCAGCCAGGGCAGGGGGAATGAAAAACTGTTTTTT
TRBV6-6	TRBJ2-2	15	.	CASSYGTLNTGELFF	TGTGCCAGCAGTTACGGTACCCTGAACACCGGGGAGCTGTTTTTT
TRBV18	TRBJ2-7	13	.	CASSPGVNYEQYF	TGTGCCAGCTCACCGGGGGTCAACTACGAGCAGTACTTC
TRBV15	TRBJ2-1	16	.	CATSRGRQPHPNEQFF	TGTGCCACCAGCAGAGGACGACAGCCACACCCCAATGAGCAGTTCTTC
TRBV7-3	TRBJ2-2	17	.	CASSPISGATNTGELFF	TGTGCCAGCAGCCCCATTTCGGGAGCAACGAACACCGGGGAGCTGTTTTTT
TRBV7-6	TRBJ2-3	16	TRBD2	CASSGRAGGATDTQYF	TGTGCCAGCAGCGGGCGAGCGGGAGGGGCCACAGATACGCAGTATTTT
TRBV9	TRBJ2-3	16	.	CASSTLWAEGTDTQYF	TGTGCCAGCAGCACCTTATGGGCCGAGGGCACAGATACGCAGTATTTT
TRBV11-2	TRBJ2-3	14	.	CASSFFKRTDTQYF	TGTGCCAGCAGCTTTTTCAAGCGGACAGATACGCAGTATTTT